These 11 T cell receptor beta chains were all obtained from the same sample, sequenced in a study of blood T cell repertoires in COVID-19. Sequencing used immunoSEQ multiplex PCR; TCRdb keeps in-frame clones, though not all of them. This sample carries about 130,000 clones, about 84% of them seen once, and the ten largest clones take 12%. The specimen sequenced was peripheral blood. These receptors all stem from an older woman with acute or convalescent COVID-19.

The V call is TRBV5-1, the J call TRBJ1-4; D uncertain. The CDR3 totals 14 residues. Per the germline V gene, CDR1 is SGHRS and CDR2 is YFSETQ. Deletions cut 3 bases from V and 8 bases from J, with 14 bases between. CDR3 sequence: CASSWGAGGEKLFF. DNA of the CDR3: TGCGCCAGCAGCTGGGGAGCAGGAGGCGAAAAACTGTTTTTT.

This clone has only a few counts. The genes are TRBV6-5 and TRBJ1-6; maybe TRBD1 (6 bases). CDR3 size: 15 residues. The germline gives CDR1 MNHEY, CDR2 SVGAGI. V was trimmed by 6 bases and J by 6 bases, leaving 15 bases between them. CDR3 nucleotides: TGTGCCAGCAGCACACACAGGGAACTTAATTCACCCCTCCACTTT. As protein: CASSTHRELNSPLHF.

The chain joins TRBV9 to TRBJ1-1, with 8 bases matching TRBD1. This CDR3 contains 15 residues. With V trimmed by 5 bases and J by 5 bases, 11 bases remained unmatched. CDR1 SGDLS and CDR2 YYNGEE come from the germline V gene. The CDR3 spells CASSYGTGRETEAFF. The CDR3 bases are TGTGCCAGCAGTTATGGGACAGGTAGAGAAACTGAAGCTTTCTTT.

This chain uses TRBV11-3 with TRBJ2-1; TRBD1 aligns across 10 bases. Trimming at V came to 5 bases and at J to 8 bases, leaving 3 bases not matched to a gene. Germline lookup yields CDR1 SGHNT and CDR2 YENEEA. The CDR3 sequence is 13 residues long. The CDR3 region has the DNA TGTGCCAGCAGCGGACAGGGGGTTCATGAGCAGTTCTTC. The encoded protein is CASSGQGVHEQFF.

The chain employs TRBV15 and TRBJ1-1; D possibly corresponds to TRBD1 (5 bases). The V end lost 1 base, the J end lost 11 bases, and 17 bases lay between the germline ends. CDR1 and CDR2 (germline): LNHNV, YYDKDF (reference sequence). The CDR3 sequence is 14 residues long. The CDR3 DNA is TGTGCCACCAGCAGAGGGTTAGGGGTGGGTTTGGCTTTCTTT. It encodes CATSRGLGVGLAFF. The variable domain in full, with the rest retrieved from reference TRBV15 and TRBJ1-1, is DAMVIQNPRYQVTQFGKPVTLSCSQTLNHNVMYWYQQKSSQAPKLLFHYYDKDFNNEADTPDNFQSRRPNTSFCFLDIRSPGLGDTAMYLCATSRGLGVGLAFFGQGTRLTVV.

This clone came up once. In DNA, the CDR3 is TGTGCCTGGAGCCACAGAACAAGAACCCAAGAGACCCAGTACTTC. Translating gives CAWSHRTRTQETQYF. The chain carries TRBV30 and TRBJ2-5; D ambiguous. V lost 3 bases and J 1 base, leaving 15 bases between the germline ends. Germline CDR1 and CDR2: GTSNPN and SVGIG (reference sequence). The CDR3 spans 15 residues.

J is TRBJ1-4 and V is TRBV12-3 or TRBV12-4; D is ambiguous. CDR3 length: 13 residues. V dropped 11 bases and J dropped 4 bases, with 14 bases sitting between them. Here the CDR3 DNA reads TGTGCCGTCTCGGGGTCAGATAATGAAAAACTGTTTTTT. It translates to CAVSGSDNEKLFF.

V is TRBV4-1 and J is TRBJ1-5; maybe TRBD1 (5 bases). The CDR3 totals 15 residues. Germline assignment: CDR1 MGHRA and CDR2 YSYEKL. Trimming removed 5 bases from V and 0 bases from J, with 11 bases in between. CDR3 protein: CASSTQEYSNQPQHF. The DNA for the CDR3 is TGCGCCAGCAGCACACAGGAGTATAGCAATCAGCCCCAGCATTTT.

The chain couples TRBV19 to TRBJ1-3, with a possible D match to TRBD1 (6 bases). The germline CDR1 and CDR2 sequences are LNHDA and SQIVND (reference sequence). V lost 3 bases and J lost 3, with 9 bases in between. This CDR3 has 14 amino acids. CDR3: CASSITGSGNTIYF. CDR3 DNA: TGTGCCAGTAGTATCACAGGGAGTGGAAACACCATATATTTT.

This sequence joins TRBV5-4 and TRBJ2-2; 7 bases agree with TRBD1. CDR1 and CDR2 from the germline V gene are SGHNT and YYREEE (reference sequence). The V gene end was trimmed by 6 bases and the J gene end by 0 bases; junction bases not matched to a gene: 5. The length of the CDR3 is 15 residues. This chain's CDR3 is CASKSGGTNTGELFF. DNA of the CDR3: TGTGCCAGCAAATCAGGGGGTACGAACACCGGGGAGCTGTTTTTT.

This clone was seen once. The gene calls are TRBV9 and TRBJ1-1; D remains ambiguous. In germline, CDR1 is SGDLS, CDR2 YYNGEE. The CDR3 consists of 15 residues. V gave up 0 bases and J gave up 5 bases, with 14 bases separating them. The CDR3 nucleotides are TGTGCCAGCAGCGTAGGTTTCGGTCGAGGGACTGAAGCTTTCTTT. Protein: CASSVGFGRGTEAFF. The full variable domain, with the rest looked up from reference TRBV9 and TRBJ1-1, is DSGVTQTPKHLITATGQRVTLRCSPRSGDLSVYWYQQSLDQGLQFLIQYYNGEERAKGNILERFSAQQFPDLHSELNLSSLELGDSALYFCASSVGFGRGTEAFFGQGTRLTVV.